This TCR beta chain derives from a study of PD-1 blockade in classical Hodgkin lymphoma. General study results and limits: Why repertoires differed is undefined; disease activity or prior therapy possibly contributed.

V was clipped by 7 bases and J by 4 bases, with 10 bases between them. The CDR3 runs to 12 residues. CDR1 is SGHRS, CDR2 YFSETQ, per germline. With respect to this clone: The antigen is unknown.

The time point here: cycle 4 day 1 (C4D1), after more than five weeks of nivolumab. Autologous stem cell transplantation was followed by relapse in every patient, and brentuximab vedotin exposure varied. From thawed PBMCs, CD4+ T cells were purified using magnetic negative selection. TCRdb's copy holds only in-frame clones and misses some; the assay was immunoSEQ multiplex PCR. Here the sample spans 25,000 to 35,000 clones, 70% to 90% being singletons. The sequence was collected from a human donor with classical Hodgkin lymphoma. The chain has TRBV5-1 and TRBJ2-3; no clear D. The source material was CD4+ T cells from blood, sampled before the fourth cycle of nivolumab. The CDR3 DNA reads TGCGCCAGCGTCGGAACAGCAGATACGCAGTATTTT. Translation gives CASVGTADTQYF.